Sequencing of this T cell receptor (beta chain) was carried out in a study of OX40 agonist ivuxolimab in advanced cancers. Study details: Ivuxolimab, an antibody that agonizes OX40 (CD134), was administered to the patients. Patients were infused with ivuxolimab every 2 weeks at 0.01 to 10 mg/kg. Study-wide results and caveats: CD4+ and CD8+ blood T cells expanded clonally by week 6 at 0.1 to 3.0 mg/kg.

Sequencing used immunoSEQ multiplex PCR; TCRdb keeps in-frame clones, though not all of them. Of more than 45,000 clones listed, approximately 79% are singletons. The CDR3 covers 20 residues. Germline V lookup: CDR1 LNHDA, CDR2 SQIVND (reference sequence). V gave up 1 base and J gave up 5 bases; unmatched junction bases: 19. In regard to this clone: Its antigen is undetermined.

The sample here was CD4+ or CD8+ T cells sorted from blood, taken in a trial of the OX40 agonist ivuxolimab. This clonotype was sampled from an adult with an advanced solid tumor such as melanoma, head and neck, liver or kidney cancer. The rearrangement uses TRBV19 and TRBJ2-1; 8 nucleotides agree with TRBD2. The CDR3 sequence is CASSIAGGTRGGWRDNEQFF. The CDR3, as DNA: TGTGCCAGTAGTATAGCCGGCGGGACTAGGGGGGGATGGCGTGACAATGAGCAGTTCTTC.